A selection of T cell receptor beta chains follows, all from one sample in a study of monozygotic twins with inflammatory bowel disease. With the 5' RACE reads reprocessed, TCRdb shows one record per CDR3 protein and no DNA. The sample table sets out around 380,000 distinct CDR3 sequences. What was sequenced was blood. These receptors were obtained from a human donor with ulcerative colitis or Crohn's disease, or a healthy co-twin of an affected twin (not recorded which). CDR3s include the opening cysteine and the closing phenylalanine or tryptophan.

v_gene: TRBV18; j_gene: TRBJ2-2; CDR3aa: CASLLQGANTGELFF
v_gene: TRBV10-3; j_gene: TRBJ1-1; CDR3aa: CAISDHRGANTEAFF
v_gene: TRBV6-5; j_gene: TRBJ2-1; CDR3aa: CASSYSRGNEQFF
v_gene: TRBV5-1; j_gene: TRBJ2-7; CDR3aa: CASTINPDAAYEQYF
v_gene: TRBV28; j_gene: TRBJ2-2; CDR3aa: CASSTGGAETGELFF
v_gene: TRBV12-3/TRBV12-4; j_gene: TRBJ1-5; CDR3aa: CASSLGILKAQHF
v_gene: TRBV15; j_gene: TRBJ2-7; CDR3aa: CATSRDGASYEQYF
v_gene: TRBV5-1; j_gene: TRBJ2-7; CDR3aa: CASSGGTGGAYEQYF
v_gene: TRBV19; j_gene: TRBJ2-7; CDR3aa: CASSILNDPVQYF
v_gene: TRBV7-9; j_gene: TRBJ1-2; CDR3aa: CASSRTGEAREYGYTF
v_gene: TRBV19; j_gene: TRBJ1-1; CDR3aa: CASSPGSSTEAFF
v_gene: TRBV5-1; j_gene: TRBJ2-1; CDR3aa: CASSPGSPLRGGEQFF
v_gene: TRBV29-1; j_gene: TRBJ1-1; CDR3aa: CSVDRADTEAFF
v_gene: TRBV4-1; j_gene: TRBJ2-7; CDR3aa: CASSQVLTGFVEQYF
v_gene: TRBV2; j_gene: TRBJ1-1; CDR3aa: CASSEAVRGAEAFF
v_gene: TRBV4-3; j_gene: TRBJ2-1; CDR3aa: CASSQDTTSGSYNEQFF
v_gene: TRBV20-1; j_gene: TRBJ2-4; CDR3aa: CSAGTGLADIQYF
v_gene: TRBV5-1; j_gene: TRBJ1-1; CDR3aa: CASSGGPRDSVAFF